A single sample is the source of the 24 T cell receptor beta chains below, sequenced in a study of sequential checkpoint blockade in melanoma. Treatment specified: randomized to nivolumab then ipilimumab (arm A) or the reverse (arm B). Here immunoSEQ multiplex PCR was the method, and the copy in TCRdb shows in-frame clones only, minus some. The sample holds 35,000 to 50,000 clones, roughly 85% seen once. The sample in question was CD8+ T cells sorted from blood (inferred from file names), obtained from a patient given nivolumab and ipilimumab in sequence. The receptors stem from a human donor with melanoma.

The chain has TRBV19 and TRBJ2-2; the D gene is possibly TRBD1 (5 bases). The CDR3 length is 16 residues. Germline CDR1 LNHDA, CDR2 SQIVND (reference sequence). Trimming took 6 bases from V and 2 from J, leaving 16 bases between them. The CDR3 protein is CASRQVGLRNTGELFF. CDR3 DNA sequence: TGTGCCAGTAGACAGGTTGGGTTAAGAAACACCGGGGAGCTGTTTTTT.

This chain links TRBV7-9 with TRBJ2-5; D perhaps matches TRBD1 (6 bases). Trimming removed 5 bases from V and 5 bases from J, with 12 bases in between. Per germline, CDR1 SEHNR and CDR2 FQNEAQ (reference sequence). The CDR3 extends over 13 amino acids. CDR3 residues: CASSGQRSETQYF. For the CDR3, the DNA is TGTGCCAGCAGCGGACAGAGGAGTGAGACCCAGTACTTC.

The DNA for the CDR3 is TGTGCCAGCAGCGACATGTCGTGGGAGCTGTTTTTT. Encoded protein: CASSDMSWELFF. V and J are TRBV9 and TRBJ2-2; no firm D call. The CDR3 contains 12 residues. The V end lost 3 bases, the J end lost 9 bases, and 9 bases lay between the germline ends. The germline gives CDR1 SGDLS, CDR2 YYNGEE. Combining the CDR3 with reference TRBV9 and TRBJ2-2 gives the whole variable domain DSGVTQTPKHLITATGQRVTLRCSPRSGDLSVYWYQQSLDQGLQFLIQYYNGEERAKGNILERFSAQQFPDLHSELNLSSLELGDSALYFCASSDMSWELFFGEGSRLTVL.

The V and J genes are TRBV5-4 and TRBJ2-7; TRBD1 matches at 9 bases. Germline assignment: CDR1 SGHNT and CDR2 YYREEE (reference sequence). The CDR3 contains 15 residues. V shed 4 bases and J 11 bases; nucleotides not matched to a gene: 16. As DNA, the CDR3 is TGTGCCAGCAGCGGTGGGACAGGGAAAGCAGGAAGCAAGTACTTC. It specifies CASSGGTGKAGSKYF.

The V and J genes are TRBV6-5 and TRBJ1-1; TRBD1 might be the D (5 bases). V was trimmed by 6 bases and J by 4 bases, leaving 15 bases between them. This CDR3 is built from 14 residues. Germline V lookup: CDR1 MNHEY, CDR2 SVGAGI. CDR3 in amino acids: CASSVTQGSTEAFF. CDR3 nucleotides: TGTGCCAGCAGCGTAACCCAGGGATCCACTGAAGCTTTCTTT.

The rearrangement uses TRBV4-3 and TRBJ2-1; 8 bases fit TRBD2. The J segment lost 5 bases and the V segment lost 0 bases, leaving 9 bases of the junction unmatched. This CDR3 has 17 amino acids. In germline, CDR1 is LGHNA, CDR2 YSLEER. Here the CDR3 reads CASSQDRASGLNNEQFF. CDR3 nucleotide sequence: TGCGCCAGCAGCCAAGATAGGGCTAGCGGGTTGAACAATGAGCAGTTCTTC.

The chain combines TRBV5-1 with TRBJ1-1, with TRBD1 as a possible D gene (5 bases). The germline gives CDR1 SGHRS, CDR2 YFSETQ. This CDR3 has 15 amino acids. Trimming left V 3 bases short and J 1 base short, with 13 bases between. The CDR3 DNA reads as TGCGCCAGCAGCTCCTTGGGGGGAGAGAACACTGAAGCTTTCTTT. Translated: CASSSLGGENTEAFF.

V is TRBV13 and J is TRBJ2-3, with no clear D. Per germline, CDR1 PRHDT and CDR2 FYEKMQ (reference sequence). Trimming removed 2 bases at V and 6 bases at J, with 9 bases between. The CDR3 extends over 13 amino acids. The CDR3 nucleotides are TGTGCCAGCAGCTTAAGCAGGATGGATACGCAGTATTTT. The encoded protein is CASSLSRMDTQYF.

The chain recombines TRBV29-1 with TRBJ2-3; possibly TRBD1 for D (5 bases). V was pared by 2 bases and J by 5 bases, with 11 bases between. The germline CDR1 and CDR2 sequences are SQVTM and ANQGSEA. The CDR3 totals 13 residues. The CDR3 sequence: CSVELSGRDTQYF. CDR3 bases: TGCAGCGTTGAACTATCAGGGCGAGATACGCAGTATTTT.

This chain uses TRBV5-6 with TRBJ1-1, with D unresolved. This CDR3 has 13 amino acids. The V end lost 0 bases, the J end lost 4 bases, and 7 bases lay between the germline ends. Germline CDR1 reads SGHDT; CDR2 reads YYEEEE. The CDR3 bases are TGTGCCAGCAGCTTGGCGCCTACCACTGAAGCTTTCTTT. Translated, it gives CASSLAPTTEAFF. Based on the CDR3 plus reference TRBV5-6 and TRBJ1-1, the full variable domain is DAGVTQSPTHLIKTRGQQVTLRCSPKSGHDTVSWYQQALGQGPQFIFQYYEEEERQRGNFPDRFSGHQFPNYSSELNVNALLLGDSALYLCASSLAPTTEAFFGQGTRLTVV.

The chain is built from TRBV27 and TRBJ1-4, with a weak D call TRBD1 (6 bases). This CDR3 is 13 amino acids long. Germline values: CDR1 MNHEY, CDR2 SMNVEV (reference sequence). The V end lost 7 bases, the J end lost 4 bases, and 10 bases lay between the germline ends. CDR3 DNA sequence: TGTGCCAGCATGGGGGCGGGTAATGAAAAACTGTTTTTT. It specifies CASMGAGNEKLFF. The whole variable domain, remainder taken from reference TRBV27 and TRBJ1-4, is EAQVTQNPRYLITVTGKKLTVTCSQNMNHEYMSWYRQDPGLGLRQIYYSMNVEVTDKGDVPEGYKVSRKEKRNFPLILESPSPNQTSLYFCASMGAGNEKLFFGSGTQLSVL.

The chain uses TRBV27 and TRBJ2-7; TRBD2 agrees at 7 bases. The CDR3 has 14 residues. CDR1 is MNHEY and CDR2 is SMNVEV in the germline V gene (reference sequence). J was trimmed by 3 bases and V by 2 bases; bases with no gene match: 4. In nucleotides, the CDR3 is TGTGCCAGCAGTTTAGCGGGAGAGGGCTACGAGCAGTACGTC. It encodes CASSLAGEGYEQYV.

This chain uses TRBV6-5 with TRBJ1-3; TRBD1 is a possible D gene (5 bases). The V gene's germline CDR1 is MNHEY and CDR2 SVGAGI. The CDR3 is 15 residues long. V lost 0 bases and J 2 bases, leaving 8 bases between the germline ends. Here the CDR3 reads CASSYSGGTGNTIYF. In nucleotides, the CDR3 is TGTGCCAGCAGTTACTCGGGGGGGACTGGAAACACCATATATTTT.

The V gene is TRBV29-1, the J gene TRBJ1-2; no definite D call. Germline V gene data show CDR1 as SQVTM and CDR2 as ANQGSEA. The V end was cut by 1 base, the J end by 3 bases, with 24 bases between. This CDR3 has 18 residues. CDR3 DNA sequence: TGCAGCGTTGAAGCTATCCCGGGTCAAAGCCTTGAGGACTATGGCTACACCTTC. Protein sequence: CSVEAIPGQSLEDYGYTF. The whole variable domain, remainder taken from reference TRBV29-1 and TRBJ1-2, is SAVISQKPSRDICQRGTSLTIQCQVDSQVTMMFWYRQQPGQSLTLIATANQGSEATYESGFVIDKFPISRPNLTFSTLTVSNMSPEDSSIYLCSVEAIPGQSLEDYGYTFGSGTRLTVV.

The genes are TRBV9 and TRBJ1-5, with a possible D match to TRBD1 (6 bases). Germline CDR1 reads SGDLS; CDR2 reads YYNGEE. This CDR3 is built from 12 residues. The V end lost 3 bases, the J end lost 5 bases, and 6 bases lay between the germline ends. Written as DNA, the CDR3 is TGTGCCAGCAGCGCAGGGGATCAGCCCCAGCATTTT. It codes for CASSAGDQPQHF.

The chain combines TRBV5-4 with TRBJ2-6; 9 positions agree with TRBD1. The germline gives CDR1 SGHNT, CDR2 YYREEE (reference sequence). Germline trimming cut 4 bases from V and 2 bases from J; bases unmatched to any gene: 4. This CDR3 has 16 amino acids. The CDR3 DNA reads TGTGCCAGCAGCGGACAGGGGTTGCCTGGGGCCAACGTCCTGACTTTC. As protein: CASSGQGLPGANVLTF. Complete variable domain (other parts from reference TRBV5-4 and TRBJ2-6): ETGVTQSPTHLIKTRGQQVTLRCSSQSGHNTVSWYQQALGQGPQFIFQYYREEENGRGNFPPRFSGLQFPNYSSELNVNALELDDSALYLCASSGQGLPGANVLTFGAGSRLTVL.

CDR3 sequence reads: CASSLAFQYNEQFF. For the CDR3, the DNA is TGTGCCAGTAGTCTGGCCTTCCAATACAATGAGCAGTTCTTC. The chain uses TRBV19 and TRBJ2-1; D is uncertain. Germline CDR1 reads LNHDA; CDR2 reads SQIVND (reference sequence). The V end was cut by 5 bases, the J end by 4 bases, with 12 bases between. CDR3 length: 14 amino acids.

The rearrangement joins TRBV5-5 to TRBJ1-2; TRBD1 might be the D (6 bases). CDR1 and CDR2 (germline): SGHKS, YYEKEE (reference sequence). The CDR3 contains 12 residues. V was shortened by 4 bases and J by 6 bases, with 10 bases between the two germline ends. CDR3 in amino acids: CASSQAGDGYTF. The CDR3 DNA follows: TGTGCCAGCAGCCAAGCAGGGGATGGCTACACCTTC.

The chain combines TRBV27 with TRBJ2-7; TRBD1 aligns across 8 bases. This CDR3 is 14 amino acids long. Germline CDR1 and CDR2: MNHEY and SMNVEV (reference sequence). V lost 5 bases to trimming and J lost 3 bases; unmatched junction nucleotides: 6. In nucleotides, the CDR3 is TGTGCCAGCAGTATACAGGGGGGTTTCTACGAGCAGTACTTC. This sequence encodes CASSIQGGFYEQYF.

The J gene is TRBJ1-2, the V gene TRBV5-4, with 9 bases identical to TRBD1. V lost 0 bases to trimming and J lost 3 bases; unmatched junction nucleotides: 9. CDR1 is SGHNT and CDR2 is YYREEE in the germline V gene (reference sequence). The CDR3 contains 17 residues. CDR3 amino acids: CASSLALTGGAYYGYTF. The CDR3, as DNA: TGTGCCAGCAGCTTGGCCTTAACAGGGGGCGCCTACTATGGCTACACCTTC.

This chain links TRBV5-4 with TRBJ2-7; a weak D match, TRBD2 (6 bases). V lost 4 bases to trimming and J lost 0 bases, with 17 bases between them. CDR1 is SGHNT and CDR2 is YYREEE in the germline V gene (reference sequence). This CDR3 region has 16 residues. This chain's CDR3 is CASSTAPAGASYEQYF. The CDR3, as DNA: TGTGCCAGCAGCACCGCCCCAGCGGGCGCCTCCTACGAGCAGTACTTC.

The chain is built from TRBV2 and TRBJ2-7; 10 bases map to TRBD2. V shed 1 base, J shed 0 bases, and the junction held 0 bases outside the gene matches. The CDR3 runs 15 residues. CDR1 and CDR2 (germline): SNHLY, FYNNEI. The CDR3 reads CASSEGTSGSYEQYV. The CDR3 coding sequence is TGTGCCAGCAGTGAAGGGACTAGCGGCTCCTACGAGCAGTACGTC.

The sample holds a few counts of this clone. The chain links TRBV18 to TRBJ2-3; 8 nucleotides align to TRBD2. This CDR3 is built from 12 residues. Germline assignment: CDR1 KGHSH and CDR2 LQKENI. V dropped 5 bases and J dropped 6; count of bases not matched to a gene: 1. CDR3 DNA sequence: TGTGCCAGCTCAGGACTAGCTGATACGCAGTATTTT. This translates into CASSGLADTQYF. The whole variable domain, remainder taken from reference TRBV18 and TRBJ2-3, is NAGVMQNPRHLVRRRGQEARLRCSPMKGHSHVYWYRQLPEEGLKFMVYLQKENIIDESGMPKERFSAEFPKEGPSILRIQQVVRGDSAAYFCASSGLADTQYFGPGTRLTVL.

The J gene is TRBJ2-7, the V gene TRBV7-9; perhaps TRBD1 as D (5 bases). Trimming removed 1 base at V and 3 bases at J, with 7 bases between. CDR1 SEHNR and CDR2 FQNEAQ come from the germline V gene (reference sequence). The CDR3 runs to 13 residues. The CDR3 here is CASSLGTNYEQYF. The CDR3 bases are TGTGCCAGCAGCTTAGGGACAAACTACGAGCAGTACTTC.